Each of the 20 T cell receptor beta chains below was sequenced from the same sample in a study of CD8 T cells in Susac syndrome. The RNA input was roughly 0.45 to 1 ug, and it was reverse transcribed with random hexamers. One entry per CDR3 protein, called by TCRdb with MiXCR from the immunoSEQ multiplex PCR reads. The sample holds some 300,000 distinct CDR3 sequences, over 75% seen once. The sequenced sample was CD8+ T cells from PBMCs. The receptors come from a human donor with multiple sclerosis.

This chain links TRBV10-2 with TRBJ1-1; weak D call: TRBD1 (6 bases). This CDR3 has 14 residues. Germline CDR1 reads WSHSY; CDR2 reads SAAADI. The V end was cut by 3 bases, the J end by 0 bases, with 8 bases between. The CDR3 coding sequence is TGCGCCAGCAGTGATACAGGGATGAACACTGAAGCTTTCTTT. Translation gives CASSDTGMNTEAFF.

This clonotype has just one count. The J gene is TRBJ2-7, the V gene TRBV6-2 or TRBV6-3, with D perhaps TRBD1 (6 bases). Per the germline V gene, CDR1 is MNHEY and CDR2 is SVGEGT. Trimming removed 2 bases at V and 2 bases at J, with 7 bases between. This CDR3 region has 13 residues. CDR3 loop: CASSYRTAYEQYF. The CDR3 bases are TGTGCCAGCAGTTACAGGACAGCCTACGAGCAGTACTTC.

V usage is TRBV19 and J usage is TRBJ2-7; TRBD2 matches at 13 bases. Germline CDR1 and CDR2: LNHDA and SQIVND (reference sequence). The CDR3 has 15 amino acids. With 4 bases clipped from V and 2 bases from J, the junction kept 2 bases outside the gene matches. The CDR3 DNA reads TGTGCCAGTAGTAAGGGACTAGCGGGACCCTACGAGCAGTACTTC. Translated: CASSKGLAGPYEQYF.

V usage is TRBV7-6 and J usage is TRBJ2-7; D call uncertain. The CDR3 runs to 14 residues. With 1 base removed from V and 4 bases from J, the gap between germline ends came to 11 bases. Germline values: CDR1 SGHVS, CDR2 FNYEAQ. CDR3: CASSLGSLDYEQYF. The CDR3 DNA sequence: TGTGCCAGCAGCTTAGGAAGCTTGGATTACGAGCAGTACTTC. Drawing the rest from reference TRBV7-6 and TRBJ2-7, the complete variable domain is GAGVSQSPRYKVTKRGQDVALRCDPISGHVSLYWYRQALGQGPEFLTYFNYEAQQDKSGLPNDRFSAERPEGSISTLTIQRTEQRDSAMYRCASSLGSLDYEQYFGPGTRLTVT.

This chain links TRBV3-1 with TRBJ2-7; TRBD2 matches at 9 bases. Trimming took 4 bases from V and 7 from J; bases not matched to a gene: 11. The CDR3 length is 15 residues. The germline V gene encodes CDR1 LGHDT and CDR2 YNNKEL (reference sequence). This CDR3 is CASSRAWLAGMEQYF. In DNA form, the CDR3 reads TGTGCCAGCAGCCGTGCGTGGCTAGCGGGGATGGAGCAGTACTTC.

This chain uses TRBV7-6 with TRBJ1-1, with no clear D. Deletions cut 0 bases from V and 1 base from J, with 9 bases between. Germline values: CDR1 SGHVS, CDR2 FNYEAQ. The CDR3 has 15 amino acids. The CDR3 region has the DNA TGTGCCAGCAGCTTAGCTCCGGAGGAGAACACTGAAGCTTTCTTT. Translated, it gives CASSLAPEENTEAFF.

V gene TRBV6-2 or TRBV6-3 combines with J gene TRBJ2-1; D is uncertain. The CDR3 covers 15 residues. CDR1 MNHEY and CDR2 SVGEGT come from the germline V gene. The ends were cut back, 5 bases at V and 6 bases at J, with 17 bases in the middle. CDR3 nucleotides: TGTGCCAGCAGTACAATTTACGGGTTCTCCAATGAGCAGTTCTTC. It specifies CASSTIYGFSNEQFF.

The rearrangement links TRBV29-1 to TRBJ1-3; D is unclear. The ends were cut back, 4 bases at V and 3 bases at J, with 7 bases in the middle. The CDR3 loop spans 12 amino acids. CDR1 is SQVTM, CDR2 ANQGSEA, per germline. The CDR3 region is CSVGVIGNTIYF. CDR3 DNA: TGCAGCGTTGGAGTAATTGGAAACACCATATATTTT.

The chain uses TRBV20-1 and TRBJ2-7; 7 bases agree with TRBD1. The germline gives CDR1 DFQATT, CDR2 SNEGSKA (reference sequence). After removal of 2 bases from V and 3 bases from J, the junction contained 10 bases not matched to a gene. This CDR3 has 15 amino acids. The chain's CDR3 is CSARPSTGAYYEQYF. CDR3 nucleotide sequence: TGCAGTGCTAGACCGTCAACAGGGGCCTACTACGAGCAGTACTTC.

The gene calls are TRBV7-3 and TRBJ2-3; D perhaps matches TRBD2 (5 bases). CDR3 length: 21 residues. V was cut by 5 bases and J by 1 base, with 31 bases left in between. Germline CDR1 is SGHTA and CDR2 is FQGTGA. CDR3 sequence: CASSTLLSGVRLTSCTDTQYF. DNA for the CDR3: TGTGCCAGCAGCACATTACTCTCCGGGGTTCGGCTCACCTCCTGCACAGATACGCAGTATTTT. Variable domain in full (rest from reference TRBV7-3 and TRBJ2-3): GAGVSQTPSNKVTEKGKYVELRCDPISGHTALYWYRQSLGQGPEFLIYFQGTGAADDSGLPNDRFFAVRPEGSVSTLKIQRTERGDSAVYLCASSTLLSGVRLTSCTDTQYFGPGTRLTVL.

The chain employs TRBV9 and TRBJ2-1, with TRBD2 matching 12 bases. This CDR3 is 15 amino acids long. CDR1 is SGDLS, CDR2 YYNGEE, per germline. V lost 3 bases and J lost 8; bases outside the gene matches: 6. CDR3 residues: CASSALAGGSYEQFF. The CDR3 DNA sequence: TGTGCCAGCAGCGCACTAGCGGGAGGATCGTATGAGCAGTTCTTC.

The chain links TRBV15 to TRBJ2-7; D might be TRBD1 (5 bases). Germline CDR1 LNHNV, CDR2 YYDKDF (reference sequence). V was trimmed by 1 base and J by 6 bases, leaving 13 bases between them. The length of the CDR3 is 14 residues. CDR3 residues: CATSRVRGISEQYF. The CDR3 nucleotides are TGTGCCACCAGCAGAGTAAGGGGAATTTCCGAGCAGTACTTC.

This chain joins TRBV4-3 and TRBJ2-1; D is unclear. Germline CDR1 is LGHNA and CDR2 is YSLEER. V shed 0 bases and J shed 4 bases, with 7 bases lying between them. The CDR3 loop spans 14 amino acids. The CDR3 DNA is TGCGCCAGCAGCCAAGAGCCGGGTTACAATGAGCAGTTCTTC. Its translation: CASSQEPGYNEQFF.

The chain recombines TRBV6-2 or TRBV6-3 with TRBJ1-2; D may be TRBD1 (6 bases). The CDR3 length is 14 residues. Germline CDR1 and CDR2: MNHEY and SVGEGT. V lost 8 bases, J lost 2 bases, and 15 bases lay in between. CDR3 in amino acids: CASGFRGHNYGYTF. CDR3 DNA: TGTGCCAGCGGGTTCAGGGGACACAACTATGGCTACACCTTC.

The rearrangement uses TRBV5-4 and TRBJ1-1; unclear D gene. With 1 base removed from V and 5 bases from J, the gap between germline ends came to 12 bases. The germline gives CDR1 SGHNT, CDR2 YYREEE (reference sequence). This CDR3 contains 14 residues. In nucleotides, the CDR3 is TGTGCCAGCAGCTTGTGGGTTTCGGGGACTGAAGCTTTCTTT. This sequence encodes CASSLWVSGTEAFF.

The J gene is TRBJ2-3, the V gene TRBV27; weak D call: TRBD2 (5 bases). Germline values: CDR1 MNHEY, CDR2 SMNVEV (reference sequence). The CDR3 has 16 residues. V lost 2 bases and J 2 bases, leaving 14 bases between the germline ends. DNA for the CDR3: TGTGCCAGCAGTTTACTTTTGCCGGAGGACACAGATACGCAGTATTTT. This codes for CASSLLLPEDTDTQYF.

V and J are TRBV4-3 and TRBJ1-2, with D uncertain. Germline values: CDR1 LGHNA, CDR2 YSLEER. The V and J ends lost 6 bases and 7 bases respectively, with 21 bases between them. This CDR3 has 15 residues. The CDR3 spells CASSRRYDEEVGYTF. The CDR3 DNA reads as TGCGCCAGCAGTCGCCGGTACGACGAAGAAGTTGGCTACACCTTC.

CDR3 sequence reads: CASSLYGSADTDTQYF. CDR3 coding DNA: TGCGCCAGCAGCTTGTACGGCTCCGCGGACACAGATACGCAGTATTTT. The chain joins TRBV5-1 to TRBJ2-3, with unresolved D. Between the trimmed V and J ends, which lost 1 base and 2 bases, there was a span of 14 bases. CDR1 and CDR2 from the germline V gene are SGHRS and YFSETQ. CDR3 length: 16 residues. The complete variable domain, with remaining parts taken from reference TRBV5-1 and TRBJ2-3, reads KAGVTQTPRYLIKTRGQQVTLSCSPISGHRSVSWYQQTPGQGLQFLFEYFSETQRNKGNFPGRFSGRQFSNSRSEMNVSTLELGDSALYLCASSLYGSADTDTQYFGPGTRLTVL.

The rearrangement joins TRBV10-2 to TRBJ1-2; TRBD1 is a possible D gene (5 bases). The germline V gene encodes CDR1 WSHSY and CDR2 SAAADI. The length of the CDR3 is 14 residues. Trimming removed 5 bases at V and 4 bases at J, with 14 bases between. For the CDR3, the DNA is TGCGCCAGCAGTCCCGGGTCTGGGACCTATGGCTACACCTTC. Protein sequence: CASSPGSGTYGYTF.

This clonotype was counted a few times. J is TRBJ2-5 and V is TRBV20-1; 11 nucleotides align to TRBD2. CDR1 DFQATT and CDR2 SNEGSKA come from the germline V gene (reference sequence). The CDR3 runs 13 residues. V was pared by 7 bases and J by 3 bases, with 4 bases of the junction left unmatched. The CDR3 here is CSGGGLAEETQYF. Here the CDR3 DNA reads TGCAGTGGGGGGGGACTAGCGGAAGAGACCCAGTACTTC.